A selection of T cell receptor beta chains follows, all from one sample in a study of T cells in pancreatic ductal adenocarcinoma. TCRdb keeps only in-frame clones here, not all; method: immunoSEQ multiplex PCR. Altogether around 94,000 clones are present, about 95% being singletons, with the ten largest covering about 3.4%. Sequencing was performed on PBMCs. The receptor source for this set is a human donor with pancreatic ductal adenocarcinoma. The CDR3 runs from the conserved cysteine through the conserved F or W. The D gene is left open where the match is weak. The size field is filled for only some rows; it gives once, few, many or a size class.

d_call: TRBD2; clone_size: .; v_call: TRBV18; j_call: TRBJ2-5; cdr3_aa: CASSPRAGGQETQYF; cdr3_nt: TGTGCCAGCTCACCACGGGCGGGAGGGCAAGAGACCCAGTACTTC
d_call: .; clone_size: .; v_call: TRBV6-1; j_call: TRBJ2-7; cdr3_aa: CASSEWDNPSYEQYF; cdr3_nt: TGTGCCAGCAGTGAATGGGACAATCCTAGCTACGAGCAGTACTTC
d_call: TRBD2; clone_size: .; v_call: TRBV6-1; j_call: TRBJ2-2; cdr3_aa: CASSELAGGNTGELFF; cdr3_nt: TGTGCCAGCAGTGAACTAGCGGGAGGGAACACCGGGGAGCTGTTTTTT
d_call: .; clone_size: .; v_call: TRBV21-1; j_call: TRBJ2-7; cdr3_aa: CASSIRDREHYEQYF; cdr3_nt: TGTGCCAGCAGCATCAGGGACAGGGAGCACTACGAGCAGTACTTC
d_call: TRBD2; clone_size: once; v_call: TRBV14; j_call: TRBJ2-7; cdr3_aa: CASSTQAGIDEQYF; cdr3_nt: TGTGCCAGCAGCACCCAAGCGGGAATCGACGAGCAGTACTTC
d_call: TRBD1; clone_size: .; v_call: TRBV10-3; j_call: TRBJ2-5; cdr3_aa: CAISESAGGYGETQYF; cdr3_nt: TGTGCCATCAGTGAGTCGGCAGGGGGTTACGGAGAGACCCAGTACTTC
d_call: .; clone_size: .; v_call: TRBV5-8; j_call: TRBJ2-1; cdr3_aa: CASSFSGSSYNEQFF; cdr3_nt: TGTGCCAGCAGCTTTAGCGGTAGCTCCTACAATGAGCAGTTCTTC
d_call: TRBD2; clone_size: .; v_call: TRBV18; j_call: TRBJ2-5; cdr3_aa: CASSPYSSGSETQYF; cdr3_nt: TGTGCCAGCTCACCATATTCTAGCGGGAGTGAGACCCAGTACTTC
d_call: .; clone_size: .; v_call: TRBV29-1; j_call: TRBJ2-2; cdr3_aa: CSVKQVSTGELFF; cdr3_nt: TGCAGCGTGAAACAGGTATCCACCGGGGAGCTGTTTTTT
d_call: TRBD1; clone_size: .; v_call: TRBV27; j_call: TRBJ2-7; cdr3_aa: CASQGATYEQYF; cdr3_nt: TGTGCCAGCCAGGGGGCAACTTACGAGCAGTACTTC
d_call: TRBD1; clone_size: .; v_call: TRBV27; j_call: TRBJ1-2; cdr3_aa: CASKPAQGEVYGYTF; cdr3_nt: TGTGCCAGCAAACCGGCTCAGGGGGAAGTCTATGGCTACACCTTC
d_call: .; clone_size: .; v_call: TRBV28; j_call: TRBJ2-7; cdr3_aa: CASSLPSYEQYF; cdr3_nt: TGTGCCAGCTCCCTTCCGTCCTACGAGCAGTACTTC
d_call: .; clone_size: .; v_call: TRBV6-5; j_call: TRBJ2-5; cdr3_aa: CASTTRGLRETQYF; cdr3_nt: TGTGCCAGCACCACTCGGGGGTTGAGAGAGACCCAGTACTTC
d_call: .; clone_size: .; v_call: TRBV6-1; j_call: TRBJ2-5; cdr3_aa: CASSEGRVETQYF; cdr3_nt: TGTGCCAGCAGTGAAGGGCGGGTCGAGACCCAGTACTTC
d_call: TRBD1; clone_size: .; v_call: TRBV30; j_call: TRBJ1-1; cdr3_aa: CAWSGQGNTEAFF; cdr3_nt: TGTGCCTGGAGCGGACAGGGGAACACTGAAGCTTTCTTT
d_call: .; clone_size: .; v_call: TRBV6-5; j_call: TRBJ1-3; cdr3_aa: CASSYSSQGWGNTIYF; cdr3_nt: TGTGCCAGCAGTTACTCGAGTCAGGGGTGGGGAAACACCATATATTTT
d_call: .; clone_size: .; v_call: TRBV9; j_call: TRBJ2-2; cdr3_aa: CASSVLTISNTGELFF; cdr3_nt: TGTGCCAGCAGCGTCTTAACTATCTCGAACACCGGGGAGCTGTTTTTT
d_call: .; clone_size: .; v_call: TRBV6-6; j_call: TRBJ2-3; cdr3_aa: CASSYSLLASDTQYF; cdr3_nt: TGTGCCAGCAGTTACTCCCTGTTAGCCTCAGATACGCAGTATTTT
d_call: TRBD2; clone_size: .; v_call: TRBV9; j_call: TRBJ2-7; cdr3_aa: CASSVALAGFYEQYF; cdr3_nt: TGTGCCAGCAGCGTAGCGCTAGCGGGGTTCTACGAGCAGTACTTC
d_call: TRBD2; clone_size: .; v_call: TRBV10-3; j_call: TRBJ2-1; cdr3_aa: CAISESAAGGHNEQFF; cdr3_nt: TGTGCCATCAGTGAGTCAGCAGCGGGAGGCCACAATGAGCAGTTCTTC
d_call: TRBD2; clone_size: once; v_call: TRBV29-1; j_call: TRBJ2-1; cdr3_aa: CSVESSGGNEQFF; cdr3_nt: TGCAGCGTTGAGTCTAGCGGGGGGAATGAGCAGTTCTTC
d_call: .; clone_size: once; v_call: TRBV5-1; j_call: TRBJ2-7; cdr3_aa: CASSLLRSSYEQYF; cdr3_nt: TGCGCCAGCAGCTTGCTCCGGAGCTCCTACGAGCAGTACTTC
d_call: .; clone_size: .; v_call: TRBV6-6; j_call: TRBJ2-1; cdr3_aa: CASSPRGLGQGEQFF; cdr3_nt: TGTGCCAGCAGCCCCCGGGGGTTGGGTCAGGGTGAGCAGTTCTTC
d_call: TRBD2; clone_size: .; v_call: TRBV27; j_call: TRBJ2-7; cdr3_aa: CASSSKAGLREQYF; cdr3_nt: TGTGCCAGCAGTTCAAAAGCGGGATTGCGCGAGCAGTACTTC
d_call: TRBD2; clone_size: .; v_call: TRBV7-2; j_call: TRBJ2-7; cdr3_aa: CASSTPGTTYEQYF; cdr3_nt: TGTGCCAGCAGCACTCCCGGGACTACCTACGAGCAGTACTTC
d_call: .; clone_size: .; v_call: TRBV4-2; j_call: TRBJ1-5; cdr3_aa: CASSQVARVSNQPQHF; cdr3_nt: TGTGCCAGCAGCCAAGTGGCCAGGGTCAGCAATCAGCCCCAGCATTTT
d_call: TRBD1; clone_size: .; v_call: TRBV25-1; j_call: TRBJ2-5; cdr3_aa: CASSEYTGGQETQYF; cdr3_nt: TGTGCCAGCAGTGAATATACAGGGGGGCAAGAGACCCAGTACTTC
d_call: TRBD2; clone_size: .; v_call: TRBV4-2; j_call: TRBJ2-1; cdr3_aa: CASSPGTSGYEQFF; cdr3_nt: TGTGCCAGCAGCCCGGGGACTAGCGGTTATGAGCAGTTCTTC
d_call: .; clone_size: .; v_call: TRBV28; j_call: TRBJ2-5; cdr3_aa: CASSPADRLQETQYF; cdr3_nt: TGTGCCAGCAGCCCCGCCGACAGGCTACAAGAGACCCAGTACTTC
d_call: TRBD2; clone_size: .; v_call: TRBV29-1; j_call: TRBJ2-3; cdr3_aa: CSPKPGLATDTQYF; cdr3_nt: TGCAGCCCCAAGCCGGGACTAGCAACAGATACGCAGTATTTT
d_call: .; clone_size: .; v_call: TRBV27; j_call: TRBJ2-7; cdr3_aa: CASSLSSLPSYEQYF; cdr3_nt: TGTGCCAGCAGTTTATCGTCCCTCCCCTCCTACGAGCAGTACTTC
d_call: .; clone_size: .; v_call: TRBV5-1; j_call: TRBJ2-7; cdr3_aa: CASSLGPGAPPEQYF; cdr3_nt: TGCGCCAGCAGCTTGGGACCAGGGGCCCCTCCCGAGCAGTACTTC
d_call: TRBD1; clone_size: .; v_call: TRBV11-3; j_call: TRBJ2-5; cdr3_aa: CASSLGQGAGETQYF; cdr3_nt: TGTGCCAGCAGCTTGGGACAGGGGGCGGGTGAGACCCAGTACTTC